This TCR beta chain was obtained from a study of CD8+CD57+ T cells in acquired aplastic anemia. Overall study: Average DNA yield from sorted CD4+ and CD8+ cells was approximately 3 ug. For CD4+ cells, healthy donors had an average of around 9.9 million reads.

As concerns this clonotype: What it recognizes is unknown.

Study-wide results and caveats: Some 31 shared CD8+ CDR3s appeared highly expressed within patients' immunodominant clones. Controls did not differ significantly from patients in CD8+ Simpson's diversity.

CDR3 length: 20 residues. The junction had 19 bases not matched to a gene; V was cut back by 4 bases and J by 7 bases. Germline V CDR1 and CDR2: KGHDR, SFDVKD. CDR3 and TCR beta VDJ profiling relied on genomic DNA as the template. TCRdb reanalysed the reads using MiXCR and keeps one entry per CDR3 protein. The table lists fewer than 250,000 distinct CDR3 sequences, less than 65% of them singletons. The chain employs TRBV24-1 and TRBJ2-1; the match to TRBD2 covers 12 bases. The TCR originated in a human donor in good health, serving as a control. The sequenced material came from sorted CD4+, CD8+, or CD8+CD57+ T cells (not recorded which) from PBMCs. CDR3 nucleotide sequence: TGTGCCACCAGTGACCAAAAAGCTAGCGGGGGGGGATCCGTGTGGAATGAGCAGTTCTTC. Translated, it gives CATSDQKASGGGSVWNEQFF.